The 22 T cell receptor beta chains listed next were all sequenced from one sample in a study of glioma-infiltrating T cells after dendritic cell vaccination. Using immunoSEQ multiplex PCR, the repertoire was profiled, and TCRdb retains in-frame clones only, with some absent. The sample lists 60,000 to 70,000 clones; around four fifths were seen once. The source was blood, collected before dendritic cell vaccination. These receptors were taken from a human donor with glioblastoma.

V gene TRBV25-1 combines with J gene TRBJ1-2; 7 nucleotides line up with TRBD1. The CDR3 loop spans 14 amino acids. V dropped 3 bases and J dropped 4; count of bases not matched to a gene: 5. Germline lookup yields CDR1 MGHDK and CDR2 SYGVNS. In DNA form, the CDR3 reads TGTGCCAGCAGTGAGGCAGGGGGGTCCTATGGCTACACCTTC. Amino acids: CASSEAGGSYGYTF.

J is TRBJ2-3 and V is TRBV5-1; 14 nucleotides align to TRBD2. Germline values: CDR1 SGHRS, CDR2 YFSETQ. The length of the CDR3 is 16 residues. The J segment lost 5 bases and the V segment lost 0 bases, leaving 2 bases of the junction unmatched. The CDR3 DNA sequence: TGCGCCAGCAGCTTGGCGGGACTAGCGGGGGTAGATACGCAGTATTTT. This translates into CASSLAGLAGVDTQYF. The whole variable domain, filled in from reference TRBV5-1 and TRBJ2-3, reads KAGVTQTPRYLIKTRGQQVTLSCSPISGHRSVSWYQQTPGQGLQFLFEYFSETQRNKGNFPGRFSGRQFSNSRSEMNVSTLELGDSALYLCASSLAGLAGVDTQYFGPGTRLTVL.

The chain is built from TRBV7-9 and TRBJ1-4, with 9 positions matching TRBD1. CDR3 length equals 14 residues. V lost 4 bases to trimming and J lost 7 bases; unmatched junction nucleotides: 4. Looked up from germline, CDR1 is SEHNR and CDR2 is FQNEAQ (reference sequence). CDR3 sequence reads: CASSSQGALEKLFF. CDR3 DNA: TGTGCCAGCAGCTCACAGGGGGCGCTTGAAAAACTGTTTTTT.

The chain links TRBV6-6 to TRBJ1-5; no clear D. CDR1 and CDR2 from the germline V gene are MNHNY and SVGAGI (reference sequence). The V and J ends lost 3 bases and 4 bases respectively, with 13 bases between them. This CDR3 is built from 15 residues. CDR3 nucleotides: TGTGCCAGCAGTTATTACTTGTTGAATAATCAGCCCCAGCATTTT. This gives the protein CASSYYLLNNQPQHF.

The rearrangement uses TRBV5-4 and TRBJ1-6; no firm D call. This CDR3 spans 15 amino acids. The V end was cut by 4 bases, the J end by 9 bases, with 17 bases between. CDR1 SGHNT and CDR2 YYREEE come from the germline V gene (reference sequence). DNA of the CDR3: TGTGCCAGCAGCCTTGACTCGGGAGCGGCTTCACCCCTCCACTTT. Residues: CASSLDSGAASPLHF.

The chain couples TRBV13 to TRBJ2-1, with a possible D match to TRBD1 (6 bases). The CDR3 spans 16 residues. The V gene lost 5 bases and the J gene lost 4 bases, with 18 bases spanning the gap. CDR1 is PRHDT and CDR2 is FYEKMQ in the germline V gene (reference sequence). In nucleotides, the CDR3 is TGTGCCAGCAGCACTTACAGGGCCCTTCCGTACAATGAGCAGTTCTTC. Translated, it gives CASSTYRALPYNEQFF.

The chain carries TRBV2 and TRBJ1-2, with 11 positions matching TRBD1. Per germline, CDR1 SNHLY and CDR2 FYNNEI. The CDR3 spans 18 residues. After removal of 4 bases from V and 0 bases from J, the junction contained 10 bases not matched to a gene. Here the CDR3 reads CASSGFMGQGGANYGYTF. The CDR3 DNA reads TGTGCCAGCAGTGGGTTCATGGGACAGGGGGGAGCTAACTATGGCTACACCTTC.

V gene TRBV4-2 combines with J gene TRBJ1-5, with D unresolved. CDR1 and CDR2 from the germline V gene are LGHNA and YNFKEQ. The CDR3 is made up of 16 amino acids. V lost 4 bases to trimming and J lost 3 bases, with 16 bases between them. For the CDR3, the DNA is TGTGCCAGCAGCCTCACGGACGGAGGAAACAATCAGCCCCAGCATTTT. Translation gives CASSLTDGGNNQPQHF.

The chain joins TRBV4-1 to TRBJ2-1; no definite D call. Germline-derived CDR1 and CDR2 are MGHRA and YSYEKL. This CDR3 has 16 amino acids. V lost 1 base and J lost 1, with 11 bases in between. CDR3 region: CASSQVNILSYNEQFF. The CDR3 region has the DNA TGCGCCAGCAGCCAAGTAAACATCCTGTCCTACAATGAGCAGTTCTTC.

The chain uses TRBV5-1 and TRBJ2-3, with 8 bases that match TRBD1. Trimming at V came to 3 bases and at J to 1 base, leaving 1 base not matched to a gene. CDR1 and CDR2 (germline): SGHRS, YFSETQ. The CDR3 is 14 amino acids. CDR3: CASSWGQGTDTQYF. The CDR3, as DNA: TGCGCCAGCAGCTGGGGACAGGGCACAGATACGCAGTATTTT.

The chain couples TRBV10-2 to TRBJ2-5; D is perhaps TRBD2 (5 bases). The CDR3 contains 14 residues. Per germline, CDR1 WSHSY and CDR2 SAAADI. The V and J ends lost 8 bases and 5 bases respectively, with 18 bases between them. In DNA form, the CDR3 reads TGCGCCAGCCGTGCGAGGGTACCCCCGGAGACCCAGTACTTC. Encoded protein: CASRARVPPETQYF.

This clone showed up just once. The rearrangement joins TRBV28 to TRBJ2-7; tentatively, D is TRBD2 (6 bases). From germline, CDR1 is MDHEN and CDR2 SYDVKM. The CDR3 sequence is 17 residues long. The V end was cut by 3 bases, the J end by 5 bases, with 23 bases between. CDR3 bases: TGTGCCAGCAGTTTTACCGGGGGAGTTGGGGCCCAGGACGAGCAGTACTTC. This gives the protein CASSFTGGVGAQDEQYF. The full variable domain, with the rest looked up from reference TRBV28 and TRBJ2-7, is DVKVTQSSRYLVKRTGEKVFLECVQDMDHENMFWYRQDPGLGLRLIYFSYDVKMKEKGDIPEGYSVSREKKERFSLILESASTNQTSMYLCASSFTGGVGAQDEQYFGPGTRLTVT.

The CDR3 reads CASTGGGSTDTQYF. CDR3 DNA: TGTGCCAGCACGGGGGGCGGGAGCACAGATACGCAGTATTTT. This chain connects TRBV7-2 to TRBJ2-3; a possible D gene is TRBD2 (7 bases). V dropped 7 bases and J dropped 0 bases, with 11 bases sitting between them. The CDR3 contains 14 residues. Germline V gene data show CDR1 as SGHTA and CDR2 as FQGNSA.

V and J are TRBV11-1 and TRBJ1-6, with D possibly matching TRBD1 (6 bases). The CDR3 runs to 15 residues. Germline values: CDR1 SGHAT, CDR2 FQDESV (reference sequence). Deletions cut 5 bases from V and 9 bases from J, with 17 bases between. The CDR3 DNA is TGTGCCAGCAGCGTAGAGGGGACAAGCGGTTCACCCCTCCACTTT. It yields the protein CASSVEGTSGSPLHF.

The chain has TRBV5-4 and TRBJ2-1, with 7 bases identical to TRBD1. The CDR3 runs to 15 residues. V lost 4 bases, J lost 7 bases, and 11 bases stayed unmatched. The germline V gene has CDR1 SGHNT and CDR2 YYREEE (reference sequence). The CDR3 DNA follows: TGTGCCAGCAGCACCGGGACAGACCTGGGGAATGAGCAGTTCTTC. Translated: CASSTGTDLGNEQFF.

This clone was found once. The chain combines TRBV7-2 with TRBJ2-7; D is possibly TRBD2 (6 bases). Germline CDR1 reads SGHTA; CDR2 reads FQGNSA. Trimming shortened V by 2 bases and J by 2 bases, and 19 bases separated the two germline ends. This CDR3 has 17 residues. CDR3: CASSLQLGTHLPYEQYF. Here the CDR3 DNA reads TGTGCCAGCAGCTTACAACTCGGGACTCATTTACCCTACGAGCAGTACTTC.

This clone was seen a handful of times. This chain uses TRBV21-1 with TRBJ1-2; TRBD1 is the table's D call, not checked against the DNA. TRBV21-1 is termed a pseudogene. This CDR3 region has 19 residues. CDR3 coding DNA: TGTGCCAGCAGCAAAGAACGTGCCCAGGGGGTCTTTGGTAACTATGGCTACACCTTC. This gives the protein CASSKERAQGVFGNYGYTF.

The chain links TRBV5-1 to TRBJ1-6; 10 bases match TRBD1. In germline, CDR1 is SGHRS, CDR2 YFSETQ. V was pared by 5 bases and J by 8 bases, with 4 bases of the junction left unmatched. This CDR3 contains 14 residues. CDR3 sequence: CASSPGQGYSPLHF. The CDR3, as DNA: TGCGCCAGCAGTCCGGGACAGGGGTATTCACCCCTCCACTTT.

J is TRBJ2-6 and V is TRBV6-1; TRBD1 agrees at 7 bases. CDR1 is MNHNS and CDR2 is SASEGT in the germline V gene. Trimming took 6 bases from V and 2 from J; bases not matched to a gene: 1. This CDR3 has 14 residues. The CDR3 region has the DNA TGTGCCAGCAGGAGGGGGCCTGGGGCCAACGTCCTGACTTTC. This gives the protein CASRRGPGANVLTF.

V is TRBV19 and J is TRBJ1-6; 8 bases fit TRBD1. The ends lost 0 bases at V and 10 bases at J; junction bases unmatched: 5. This CDR3 comprises 15 residues. CDR1 LNHDA and CDR2 SQIVND come from the germline V gene (reference sequence). The CDR3 is CASSIDGQGRSPLHF. As DNA, the CDR3 is TGTGCCAGTAGTATAGATGGACAGGGTCGGTCACCCCTCCACTTT. Using reference TRBV19 and TRBJ1-6 for the parts outside the CDR3, the full variable domain is DGGITQSPKYLFRKEGQNVTLSCEQNLNHDAMYWYRQDPGQGLRLIYYSQIVNDFQKGDIAEGYSVSREKKESFPLTVTSAQKNPTAFYLCASSIDGQGRSPLHFGNGTRLTVT.

The CDR3 region has the DNA TGTGCCAGCAGCTTATATACAGGGGGCAATGAAAAACTGTTTTTT. This encodes CASSLYTGGNEKLFF. This chain links TRBV11-2 with TRBJ1-4, with 9 positions matching TRBD1. The CDR3 length is 15 residues. The trim removed 2 bases at V and 5 bases at J, leaving 3 bases unmatched. Germline CDR1 SGHAT, CDR2 FQNNGV. Looking up the rest from reference TRBV11-2 and TRBJ1-4 gives the full variable domain: EAGVAQSPRYKIIEKRQSVAFWCNPISGHATLYWYQQILGQGPKLLIQFQNNGVVDDSQLPKDRFSAERLKGVDSTLKIQPAKLEDSAVYLCASSLYTGGNEKLFFGSGTQLSVL.

The chain is built from TRBV7-2 and TRBJ2-5, with a weak D call TRBD2 (6 bases). CDR3 size: 16 residues. V lost 5 bases and J lost 5, with 21 bases in between. CDR1 is SGHTA and CDR2 is FQGNSA in the germline V gene. CDR3 region: CASSAFTTSIRETQYF. In DNA, the CDR3 is TGTGCCAGCAGCGCCTTCACGACTAGTATTCGGGAGACCCAGTACTTC.